This TCR beta chain came from a study of T cell responses to AZD1222 COVID-19 vaccine. Whole-study results and caveats: There were mostly white British donors and more females than males, and clonal diversity was possibly underestimated. There were vaccine-associated CD4 TCRs across spike, dominant at 160-218 and 743-854.

V lost 2 bases, J lost 8 bases, and 12 bases lay in between. The CDR3 covers 12 residues. CDR1 and CDR2 (germline): GTSNPN, SVGIG (reference sequence). Repertoires were generated with immunoSEQ multiplex PCR, while TCRdb's copy carries only in-frame clones and drops some. The sample lists over 60,000 clones; 87% were seen once. For this clone: The antigen is not known.

The V and J genes are TRBV30 and TRBJ1-2; D is perhaps TRBD1 (6 bases). The sequencing here drew on peripheral blood, taken on day 0 of AZD1222 vaccination. The TCR originated in an adult in good health. CDR3 residues: CAWSLGGQGYTF. DNA of the CDR3: TGTGCCTGGAGTCTTGGGGGACAAGGCTACACCTTC.